This TCR beta chain was found in a study of PD-1 blockade in classical Hodgkin lymphoma. Exposure to brentuximab vedotin varied, and each patient had relapsed following autologous stem cell transplantation. Notes on the study in general: The study reported lower baseline TCR diversity in newly diagnosed patients than in healthy donors. CD4+ but not CD8+ TCR diversity rose significantly by C4D1.

The germline CDR1 and CDR2 sequences are MNHEY and SMNVEV (reference sequence). Trimming shortened V by 7 bases and J by 5 bases, and 24 bases separated the two germline ends. This CDR3 comprises 16 residues. Regarding this clone: Its antigen remains unidentified.

Measured with immunoSEQ multiplex PCR; TCRdb has only the in-frame clones, and not every one. Seen here are 39,000 or so clones, 86% observed once, and the top ten hold roughly 6%. This chain connects TRBV27 to TRBJ2-7; D is perhaps TRBD2 (7 bases). The clonotype was recovered from a human donor with classical Hodgkin lymphoma. Specimen: peripheral blood mononuclear cells (PBMCs), collected before the second cycle of nivolumab. CDR3 region: CASMRRTAAGAHEQYF. CDR3 bases: TGTGCCAGCATGCGAAGGACAGCCGCGGGGGCCCACGAGCAGTACTTC.